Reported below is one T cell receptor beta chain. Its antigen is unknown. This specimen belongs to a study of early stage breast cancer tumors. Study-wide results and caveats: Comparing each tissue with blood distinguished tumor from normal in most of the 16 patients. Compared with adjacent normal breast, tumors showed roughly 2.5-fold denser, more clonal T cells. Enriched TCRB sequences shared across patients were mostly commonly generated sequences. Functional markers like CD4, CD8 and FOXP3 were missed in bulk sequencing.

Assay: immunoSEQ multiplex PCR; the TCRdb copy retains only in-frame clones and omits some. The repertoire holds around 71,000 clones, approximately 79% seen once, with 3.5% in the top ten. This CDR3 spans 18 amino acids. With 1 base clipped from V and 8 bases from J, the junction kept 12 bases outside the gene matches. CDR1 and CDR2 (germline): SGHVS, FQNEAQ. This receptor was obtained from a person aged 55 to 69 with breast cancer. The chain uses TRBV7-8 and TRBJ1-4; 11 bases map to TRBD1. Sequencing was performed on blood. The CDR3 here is CASSLGSGQGAIGEKLFF. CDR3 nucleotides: TGTGCCAGCAGCTTAGGATCCGGACAGGGGGCCATAGGGGAAAAACTGTTTTTT.